These 24 T cell receptor beta chains originate from one sample sequenced in a study of T cells in Graves' hyperthyroidism and ophthalmopathy. Regions amplified from RNA transcripts were the TCR beta CDR3 regions. Carried out on the TCR CDR3, a first-round RT-PCR used the HTBI primer set. From the multiplex PCR reads, TCRdb called clonotypes with MiXCR, one entry per CDR3 protein. The sample includes approximately 510,000 distinct CDR3 sequences, around 20% of them seen just once. Sequenced sample: blood. These receptors all come from a man aged 18 to 35 with Graves' hyperthyroidism.

The rearrangement joins TRBV28 to TRBJ1-1, with 8 bases fitting TRBD1. CDR1 MDHEN and CDR2 SYDVKM come from the germline V gene. Trimming took 3 bases from V and 4 from J; bases not matched to a gene: 7. The CDR3 sequence is 15 residues long. CDR3: CASSFDRGMSTEAFF. DNA of the CDR3: TGTGCCAGCAGTTTTGACAGGGGCATGAGCACTGAAGCTTTCTTT.

This clonotype was observed a handful of times. The rearrangement joins TRBV6-5 to TRBJ1-3; D remains ambiguous. The V gene's germline CDR1 is MNHEY and CDR2 SVGAGI. The CDR3 spans 15 residues. V was pared by 0 bases and J by 0 bases, with 6 bases between. CDR3: CASSYSPFSGNTIYF. The CDR3 DNA follows: TGTGCCAGCAGTTACTCGCCATTCTCTGGAAACACCATATATTTT.

This chain connects TRBV29-1 to TRBJ2-5; D unclear. The CDR3 runs 10 residues. Germline V gene lookup returns CDR1 SQVTM and CDR2 ANQGSEA. V was pared by 5 bases and J by 5 bases, with 6 bases between. CDR3 region: CSVLWETQYF. CDR3 DNA sequence: TGCAGCGTTCTTTGGGAGACCCAGTACTTC.

This clonotype was detected ten times or more. The rearrangement joins TRBV7-8 to TRBJ1-5; possible D gene TRBD1, 5 bases. Germline CDR1 SGHVS, CDR2 FQNEAQ. Trimming removed 2 bases at V and 4 bases at J, with 15 bases between. The CDR3 spans 16 residues. CDR3 DNA sequence: TGTGCCAGCAGCTTAAATGAGGGGATGGGAAATCAGCCCCAGCATTTT. Translation gives CASSLNEGMGNQPQHF.

This clonotype occurred a few times. This rearrangement joins TRBV11-3 to TRBJ2-4; a possible D gene is TRBD1 (6 bases). The CDR3 totals 13 residues. V dropped 6 bases and J dropped 5 bases, with 11 bases sitting between them. The germline V gene encodes CDR1 SGHNT and CDR2 YENEEA. In DNA form, the CDR3 reads TGTGCCAGCAGAACCAACAGGGAAAACATTCAGTACTTC. This translates into CASRTNRENIQYF.

The chain has TRBV5-1 and TRBJ2-7; D is uncertain. The CDR3 runs to 14 residues. The V end lost 0 bases, the J end lost 5 bases, and 12 bases lay between the germline ends. Per the germline V gene, CDR1 is SGHRS and CDR2 is YFSETQ. CDR3 coding DNA: TGCGCCAGCAGCTTGGACTTGACATCGAACGAGCAGTACTTC. Encoded protein: CASSLDLTSNEQYF.

For this clonotype: Compared with germline, one end of the junction differs, possibly owing to a read error. The V call is TRBV12-3 or TRBV12-4, the J call TRBJ1-2; D perhaps matches TRBD1 (5 bases). The CDR3 extends over 16 amino acids. Here the CDR3 DNA reads TGTCCCAGCAGTCAACAACCCGGGACGGAGGGATATGGCTACACCTTC. Amino acid sequence: CPSSQQPGTEGYGYTF.

This chain connects TRBV6-1 to TRBJ2-2; 8 bases align to TRBD2. The J segment lost 6 bases and the V segment lost 6 bases, leaving 9 bases of the junction unmatched. CDR1 is MNHNS, CDR2 SASEGT, per germline. The CDR3 consists of 15 residues. The CDR3 bases are TGTGCCAGCAGATCAAGCGGGAGTCAGGCCGGGGAGCTGTTTTTT. It yields the protein CASRSSGSQAGELFF.

In regard to this clonotype: A much larger clone differs from this one at a single base, so this may be a read error. V usage is TRBV6-5 and J usage is TRBJ1-2; TRBD1 matches at 9 bases. Germline values: CDR1 MNHEY, CDR2 SVGAGI. The CDR3 length is 14 residues. This CDR3 reads CVSSSNRGPPGYTF. Written as DNA, the CDR3 is TGTGTCAGCAGTTCAAACAGGGGGCCCCCGGGCTACACCTTC.

This clonotype was counted ten times or more. The chain carries TRBV5-1 and TRBJ2-7, with unresolved D. Germline CDR1 is SGHRS and CDR2 is YFSETQ. V gave up 10 bases and J gave up 7 bases, with 21 bases separating them. This CDR3 spans 13 amino acids. The CDR3 DNA sequence: TGCGCCTGGAAGTGGTGCAGCACGGAGGAGCAGTACTTC. This sequence encodes CAWKWCSTEEQYF.

The gene calls are TRBV6-1 and TRBJ1-2; D is unclear. This CDR3 comprises 14 residues. Deletions cut 2 bases from V and 4 bases from J, with 11 bases between. CDR1 MNHNS and CDR2 SASEGT come from the germline V gene. CDR3 coding DNA: TGTGCCAGCAGTGAAATCGGGGAAGGCTATGGCTACACCTTC. Its translation is CASSEIGEGYGYTF.

In its sample, this clonotype was seen many times. This chain uses TRBV27 with TRBJ2-7, with 7 bases fitting TRBD1. The germline CDR1 and CDR2 sequences are MNHEY and SMNVEV (reference sequence). CDR3 size: 14 residues. V trimming: 3 bases; J trimming: 4 bases; junction bases outside the gene matches: 6. The CDR3, as DNA: TGTGCCAGCAGTTTCGGGACAGCAAATTACGAGCAGTACTTC. Its protein is CASSFGTANYEQYF.

This clonotype came up a few times. The chain joins TRBV10-2 to TRBJ2-5, with D perhaps matching TRBD1 or TRBD2 (5 bases each). V was clipped by 0 bases and J by 1 base, with 9 bases between them. CDR1 is WSHSY and CDR2 is SAAADI in the germline V gene. The CDR3 is 15 residues long. CDR3: CASSESGGIQETQYF. The CDR3 bases are TGCGCCAGCAGTGAGTCTGGGGGTATCCAAGAGACCCAGTACTTC.

This clonotype was counted many times. CDR3: CASSQKTGTAPKVDQPQHF. The CDR3 DNA follows: TGTGCCAGCAGCCAAAAGACCGGGACGGCTCCAAAGGTGGATCAGCCCCAGCATTTT. This chain connects TRBV14 to TRBJ1-5; the D gene is possibly TRBD1 (5 bases). The CDR3 extends over 19 amino acids. V dropped 2 bases and J dropped 5 bases, with 25 bases sitting between them. Per the germline V gene, CDR1 is SGHDN and CDR2 is FVKESK.

Many counts were recorded for this clonotype. The chain combines TRBV12-3 or TRBV12-4 with TRBJ1-2, with D possibly matching TRBD1 (6 bases). V was cut by 4 bases and J by 4 bases, with 10 bases left in between. This CDR3 contains 13 residues. The CDR3 DNA sequence: TGTGCCAGCAGTTCAGGGGATACCTATGGCTACACCTTC. Residues: CASSSGDTYGYTF.

This clonotype was picked up a small number of times. The gene calls are TRBV6-5 and TRBJ1-2; D not certain. V was clipped by 4 bases and J by 1 base, with 13 bases between them. CDR3 length equals 15 residues. Looked up from germline, CDR1 is MNHEY and CDR2 is SVGAGI. CDR3 residues: CASSLDWRINYGYTF. For the CDR3, the DNA is TGTGCCAGCAGTTTGGACTGGCGAATTAACTATGGCTACACCTTC.

The table lists this clonotype with many counts. The chain employs TRBV15 and TRBJ2-7; TRBD1 aligns across 10 bases. Unmatched junction bases numbered 5, after V lost 5 bases and J lost 4 bases. The CDR3 runs to 14 residues. The V gene's germline CDR1 is LNHNV and CDR2 YYDKDF (reference sequence). The CDR3 coding sequence is TGTGCCACCAGCCCCCGGACAGGGGGTTACGAGCAGTACTTC. It codes for CATSPRTGGYEQYF.

The sample holds many counts of this clonotype. The rearrangement joins TRBV11-2 to TRBJ2-5; 7 nucleotides agree with TRBD2. V trimming: 4 bases; J trimming: 4 bases; junction bases outside the gene matches: 12. Germline CDR1 reads SGHAT; CDR2 reads FQNNGV. This CDR3 is 16 amino acids long. CDR3 nucleotides: TGTGCCAGCAGCTCGCAGCGGCGGGGGTGGGGAGAGACCCAGTACTTC. Residues: CASSSQRRGWGETQYF. Full variable domain (remainder filled in from reference TRBV11-2 and TRBJ2-5): EAGVAQSPRYKIIEKRQSVAFWCNPISGHATLYWYQQILGQGPKLLIQFQNNGVVDDSQLPKDRFSAERLKGVDSTLKIQPAKLEDSAVYLCASSSQRRGWGETQYFGPGTRLLVL.

The chain has TRBV7-6 and TRBJ2-7; 7 bases are shared with TRBD1. V dropped 5 bases and J dropped 5; count of bases not matched to a gene: 9. This CDR3 region has 14 residues. Looked up from germline, CDR1 is SGHVS and CDR2 is FNYEAQ. CDR3 in amino acids: CASSPGTASNEQYF. DNA of the CDR3: TGTGCCAGCAGCCCCGGGACAGCCTCGAACGAGCAGTACTTC.

Ten or more counts support this clonotype. The V call is TRBV12-3 or TRBV12-4, the J call TRBJ1-1; tentative D call: TRBD1 (6 bases). The CDR3 covers 14 residues. Trimming left V 1 base short and J 8 bases short, with 14 bases between. CDR3 nucleotides: TGTGCCAGCAGTTTAGTAGGGGGGGCCCTGGAAGCTTTCTTT. Encoded protein: CASSLVGGALEAFF.

This chain joins TRBV9 and TRBJ2-2; D might be TRBD1 (8 bases). The CDR3 consists of 15 residues. V lost 4 bases and J 5 bases, leaving 15 bases between the germline ends. From germline, CDR1 is SGDLS and CDR2 YYNGEE. CDR3 coding DNA: TGTGCCAGCAGCCCCACAGGGGGGGATACCGGGGAGCTGTTTTTT. It codes for CASSPTGGDTGELFF.

In this sample, this clonotype turned up many times. J is TRBJ1-1 and V is TRBV2; D possibly corresponds to TRBD1 (5 bases). Germline V lookup: CDR1 SNHLY, CDR2 FYNNEI. The V gene lost 0 bases and the J gene lost 7 bases, with 9 bases spanning the gap. The length of the CDR3 is 13 residues. The CDR3 spells CASSEAGQDEAFF. Written as DNA, the CDR3 is TGTGCCAGCAGTGAAGCGGGGCAGGATGAAGCTTTCTTT.

This clonotype was observed once. CDR3 loop: CAISATGGEQYF. In DNA, the CDR3 is TGTGCCATCAGTGCAACAGGGGGCGAGCAGTACTTC. The chain couples TRBV10-3 to TRBJ2-7, with 8 bases that match TRBD1. V dropped 4 bases and J dropped 6; count of bases not matched to a gene: 2. Germline-derived CDR1 and CDR2 are ENHRY and SYGVKD. The CDR3 consists of 12 residues.

This clonotype was counted many times. The V gene is TRBV6-1, the J gene TRBJ2-5, with 9 bases aligning to TRBD2. The CDR3 is 17 residues long. V shed 2 bases, J shed 4 bases, and the junction held 11 bases outside the gene matches. The V gene's germline CDR1 is MNHNS and CDR2 SASEGT. The CDR3 DNA reads as TGTGCCAGCAGTGAACGGCGGGGGGGCTTGGTTAGAGAGACCCAGTACTTC. Amino acid sequence: CASSERRGGLVRETQYF.